This T cell receptor (beta chain) was sequenced in a study of regulatory T cells in long-lasting Graves disease. Study overall: Patients met the persistent Graves' disease definition after over 5 years of antithyroid drugs with positive TSH receptor antibodies.

The CDR3 sequence is 12 residues long. V dropped 7 bases and J dropped 6; count of bases not matched to a gene: 1. Study outcomes and limitations: Persistent patients had a count of shared public clonotypes (approximately 2,800) that exceeded that of new patients (approximately 1,000). Persistent-disease Graves' patients showed less TCR diversity than new cases.

The TCR beta library used iRepertoire HTBI primers with Arm-PCR amplification of CDR3. TCRdb ran MiXCR on the multiplex PCR reads and lists one entry per CDR3 protein. The data show 400,000 to 500,000 distinct CDR3 sequences, roughly 23% seen once. Time point indicated: persistent/refractory GD, antithyroid drugs over 5 years with positive TRAb. RNA isolated from PBMCs was used to make the TCR library. Doctors identified Graves' disease using the American Thyroid Association guidelines. This clonotype was detected ten times or more. The antigen is unknown. The J gene is TRBJ2-2, the V gene TRBV12-3 or TRBV12-4; 8 bases align to TRBD1. The specimen was peripheral blood mononuclear cells (PBMCs), collected when the disease was refractory, from a patient treated with antithyroid drugs. This receptor was taken from a female donor with Graves disease. CDR3 amino acids: CASKGQAGELFF. The CDR3 nucleotides are TGTGCCAGCAAGGGACAGGCCGGGGAGCTGTTTTTT.